These 10 T cell receptor beta chains share one sample of origin, sequenced in a study of blood T cells in healthy people across ages (dated by TCRdb to between 2014 and 2017). Receptor amplification or capture employed 5' RACE. These reads were obtained on an Illumina HiSeq 2500. A second roughly 6 to 12 cycle PCR used a sample-barcoded 5' primer and a J-beta primer mix. TCRdb reworked the public reads: Q25 trimming with fastp, MiXCR clone assembly, productive beta chains retained. CDR3 protein sequences are deduplicated, and each keeps its most common genes and DNA. The sample contains 950,000 to 1,200,000 distinct CDR3 sequences, 35% to 40% of them found a single time. Around 13% of the sample is in the top ten clones. Sequences were obtained from blood. The receptors stem from a man younger than 35 in good health.

The chain couples TRBV6-5 to TRBJ2-1, with D perhaps TRBD2 (6 bases). The germline gives CDR1 MNHEY, CDR2 SVGAGI. This CDR3 is built from 16 residues. Deletions cut 6 bases from V and 5 bases from J, with 20 bases between. CDR3 in amino acids: CASSLLGGGRNNEQFF. The CDR3 bases are TGTGCCAGCAGCCTCTTGGGGGGTGGAAGGAACAATGAGCAGTTCTTC.

This chain links TRBV12-3 or TRBV12-4 with TRBJ2-1, with D possibly being TRBD2 (7 bases). The CDR3 has 14 amino acids. Deletions cut 11 bases from V and 1 base from J, with 15 bases between. The CDR3 protein is CALRGGASYNEQFF. CDR3 bases: TGTGCCCTTAGAGGGGGGGCTTCCTACAATGAGCAGTTCTTC.

This clonotype was seen a few times. V is TRBV24-1 and J is TRBJ1-2; D is unresolved. This CDR3 is 14 amino acids long. V lost 3 bases and J lost 8, with 15 bases in between. Per the germline V gene, CDR1 is KGHDR and CDR2 is SFDVKD. DNA for the CDR3: TGTGCCACCAGTGATGTAGTCGGCGCTGGCGGCTACACCTTC. This gives the protein CATSDVVGAGGYTF.

The chain joins TRBV27 to TRBJ2-7; 11 positions match TRBD1. The CDR3 extends over 17 amino acids. CDR1 is MNHEY, CDR2 SMNVEV, per germline (reference sequence). The V gene end was trimmed by 1 base and the J gene end by 7 bases; junction bases not matched to a gene: 12. The CDR3 DNA reads TGTGCCAGCAGTTTATTCTTAAAGGACAGGGGGCGGGGAGAGCAGTACTTC. Protein product: CASSLFLKDRGRGEQYF.

A single count supports this clonotype. The J gene is TRBJ2-3, the V gene TRBV5-8, with 8 bases that match TRBD2. The CDR3 is 15 amino acids. V lost 0 bases to trimming and J lost 4 bases; unmatched junction nucleotides: 4. Germline V lookup: CDR1 SGHTS, CDR2 YDEGEE. This CDR3 reads CASSLEGLGADTQYF. The CDR3 nucleotides are TGTGCCAGCAGCTTGGAGGGACTAGGCGCAGATACGCAGTATTTT.

The rearrangement uses TRBV9 and TRBJ2-3, with 12 bases matching TRBD2. The V gene end was trimmed by 3 bases and the J gene end by 6 bases; junction bases not matched to a gene: 8. The germline CDR1 and CDR2 sequences are SGDLS and YYNGEE. The length of the CDR3 is 16 residues. The CDR3 spells CASSAGLAGARDTQYF. The CDR3 DNA is TGTGCCAGCAGCGCGGGACTAGCGGGCGCCCGGGATACGCAGTATTTT.

In this sample, this clonotype turned up a few times. The V and J genes are TRBV21-1 and TRBJ2-7; the D call in the table, TRBD2, was not verified against the DNA. TRBV21-1 is noted as a pseudogene. This CDR3 is 19 amino acids long. CDR3 DNA sequence: TGTGCCAGCAGCAAAAGGTCGGCTAGCCTCGTTTGGGGTGCCTACGAGCAGTACTTC. This codes for CASSKRSASLVWGAYEQYF.

CDR3 sequence reads: CASFGQPFTETQYF. The CDR3 region has the DNA TGTGCCAGCTTCGGGCAGCCGTTCACAGAGACCCAGTACTTC. The genes are TRBV21-1 and TRBJ2-5. TRBV21-1 is classified as a pseudogene. This CDR3 has 14 residues.

V and J are TRBV5-1 and TRBJ2-3, with a weak D call TRBD1 (6 bases). Germline V CDR1 and CDR2: SGHRS, YFSETQ. Between the trimmed V and J ends, which lost 0 bases and 2 bases, there was a span of 16 bases. The CDR3 runs 17 residues. The CDR3, as DNA: TGCGCCAGCAGCTTGGTGGCAGACAGGTTACACACAGATACGCAGTATTTT. Translated: CASSLVADRLHTDTQYF.

The chain couples TRBV27 to TRBJ2-1; perhaps TRBD1 as D (5 bases). V gave up 5 bases and J gave up 10 bases, with 21 bases separating them. The CDR3 totals 15 residues. Germline CDR1 is MNHEY and CDR2 is SMNVEV (reference sequence). CDR3 bases: TGTGCCAGCAGTCCCAACTCCGGCAGGGCCTACGAGCAGTTCTTC. The encoded protein is CASSPNSGRAYEQFF.